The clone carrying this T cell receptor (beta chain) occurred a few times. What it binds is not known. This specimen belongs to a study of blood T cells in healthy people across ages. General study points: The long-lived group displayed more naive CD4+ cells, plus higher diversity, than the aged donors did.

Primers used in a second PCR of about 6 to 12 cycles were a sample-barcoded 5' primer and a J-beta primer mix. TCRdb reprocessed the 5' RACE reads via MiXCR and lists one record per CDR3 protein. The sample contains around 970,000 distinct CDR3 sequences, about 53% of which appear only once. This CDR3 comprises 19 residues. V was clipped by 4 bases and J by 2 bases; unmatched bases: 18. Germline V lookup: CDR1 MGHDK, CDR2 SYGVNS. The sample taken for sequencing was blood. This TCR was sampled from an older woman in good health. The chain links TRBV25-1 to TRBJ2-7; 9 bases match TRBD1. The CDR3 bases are TGTGCCAGCAGTGCTCCGGGACAGGGTTATTTCTTCAGTACCTACGAGCAGTACTTC. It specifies CASSAPGQGYFFSTYEQYF.